A single sample is the source of the 10 T cell receptor beta chains below, sequenced in a study of blood T cell repertoires in COVID-19 (dated by TCRdb to the early 2020s). Library construction relied on the immunoSEQ multiplex PCR assay. Drawn from immuneACCESS, this table holds only the in-frame rearrangements with V and J called that TCRdb kept. Clones are partly lost; checked studies trace under half to an unresolved V gene and leave the rest unexplained. The sample table contains 45,000 to 55,000 clones; only one count was recorded for around 80% of them. The top ten hold just under 15% of the sample. The material sequenced was peripheral blood. Receptors originate from a human donor with active or convalescent COVID-19. The donor label of this sample is uncertain.

The chain has TRBV7-3 and TRBJ2-1; TRBD1 agrees at 7 bases. This CDR3 has 15 amino acids. V dropped 5 bases and J dropped 2; count of bases not matched to a gene: 6. Germline CDR1 reads SGHTA; CDR2 reads FQGTGA. CDR3 nucleotide sequence: TGTGCCAGCAGCCAACAGGGGCGGCCCTACAATGAGCAGTTCTTC. Translating gives CASSQQGRPYNEQFF. Full variable domain (outside the CDR3, taken from reference TRBV7-3 and TRBJ2-1): GAGVSQTPSNKVTEKGKYVELRCDPISGHTALYWYRQSLGQGPEFLIYFQGTGAADDSGLPNDRFFAVRPEGSVSTLKIQRTERGDSAVYLCASSQQGRPYNEQFFGPGTRLTVL.

The chain has TRBV7-2 and TRBJ2-1; the match to TRBD2 covers 8 bases. This CDR3 comprises 15 residues. In germline, CDR1 is SGHTA, CDR2 FQGNSA. After removal of 1 base from V and 3 bases from J, the junction contained 2 bases not matched to a gene. The CDR3 DNA is TGTGCCAGCAGCTTAGACGGGACTAGCTACAATGAGCAGTTCTTC. This encodes CASSLDGTSYNEQFF.

This chain uses TRBV5-1 with TRBJ2-7; 8 nucleotides line up with TRBD2. Trimming cost V 9 bases and J 2 bases; bases outside gene matches: 7. The CDR3 consists of 13 residues. Germline V gene sequence: CDR1 SGHRS, CDR2 YFSETQ. The CDR3 DNA reads as TGCGCCACCCGGGGGGGGTCAACCTACGAGCAGTACTTC. Protein sequence: CATRGGSTYEQYF.

The gene calls are TRBV18 and TRBJ2-5, with TRBD2 identical over 7 bases. Per germline, CDR1 KGHSH and CDR2 LQKENI. V shed 3 bases, J shed 4 bases, and the junction held 8 bases outside the gene matches. The CDR3 covers 15 residues. The CDR3 is CASSPQLATAETQYF. In nucleotides, the CDR3 is TGTGCCAGCTCACCCCAACTAGCGACTGCAGAGACCCAGTACTTC.

The chain combines TRBV24-1 with TRBJ2-2; 8 nucleotides line up with TRBD1. The CDR3 runs 17 residues. The germline CDR1 and CDR2 sequences are KGHDR and SFDVKD. V shed 0 bases and J 5 bases; nucleotides not matched to a gene: 7. Here the CDR3 reads CATSDLGQGAMTGELFF. CDR3 in DNA: TGTGCCACCAGTGATTTGGGCCAGGGGGCGATGACCGGGGAGCTGTTTTTT.

The V gene is TRBV4-1, the J gene TRBJ1-5; maybe TRBD1 (5 bases). V was cut by 0 bases and J by 4 bases, with 10 bases left in between. CDR3 length equals 15 residues. The V gene's germline CDR1 is MGHRA and CDR2 YSYEKL. CDR3 amino acids: CASSQDGGGNQPQHF. As DNA, the CDR3 is TGCGCCAGCAGCCAAGATGGGGGAGGTAATCAGCCCCAGCATTTT.

V and J are TRBV11-2 and TRBJ1-2, with TRBD1 as a possible D gene (5 bases). The CDR3 is 13 residues long. V lost 5 bases, J lost 4 bases, and 11 bases lay in between. Germline CDR1 and CDR2: SGHAT and FQNNGV. The CDR3 sequence: CASSAGIGYGYTF. CDR3 sequence (DNA): TGTGCCAGCAGCGCAGGGATCGGCTATGGCTACACCTTC. The variable domain in full, with the rest retrieved from reference TRBV11-2 and TRBJ1-2, is EAGVAQSPRYKIIEKRQSVAFWCNPISGHATLYWYQQILGQGPKLLIQFQNNGVVDDSQLPKDRFSAERLKGVDSTLKIQPAKLEDSAVYLCASSAGIGYGYTFGSGTRLTVV.

V gene TRBV24-1 combines with J gene TRBJ2-3; D unresolved. The CDR3 totals 12 residues. The V end was cut by 4 bases, the J end by 3 bases, with 4 bases between. CDR1 and CDR2 (germline): KGHDR, SFDVKD. The CDR3 DNA reads TGTGCCACCAGTGACCGTACAGATACGCAGTATTTT. Translation: CATSDRTDTQYF.

The rearrangement joins TRBV4-1 to TRBJ2-3; D perhaps matches TRBD1 (5 bases). Trimming took off 5 bases at V and 3 bases at J, with 9 bases between the two ends. The CDR3 has 13 residues. Germline CDR1 is MGHRA and CDR2 is YSYEKL. DNA for the CDR3: TGCGCCAGCAGCGGCACAGGTACAGATACGCAGTATTTT. Residues: CASSGTGTDTQYF.

This sequence joins TRBV12-3 or TRBV12-4 and TRBJ2-5, with D possibly matching TRBD1 (6 bases). Trimming shortened V by 6 bases and J by 1 base, and 9 bases separated the two germline ends. The CDR3 totals 13 residues. The chain's CDR3 is CASSRTVQETQYF. The DNA of the CDR3 is TGTGCCAGCAGCCGGACAGTCCAAGAGACCCAGTACTTC.